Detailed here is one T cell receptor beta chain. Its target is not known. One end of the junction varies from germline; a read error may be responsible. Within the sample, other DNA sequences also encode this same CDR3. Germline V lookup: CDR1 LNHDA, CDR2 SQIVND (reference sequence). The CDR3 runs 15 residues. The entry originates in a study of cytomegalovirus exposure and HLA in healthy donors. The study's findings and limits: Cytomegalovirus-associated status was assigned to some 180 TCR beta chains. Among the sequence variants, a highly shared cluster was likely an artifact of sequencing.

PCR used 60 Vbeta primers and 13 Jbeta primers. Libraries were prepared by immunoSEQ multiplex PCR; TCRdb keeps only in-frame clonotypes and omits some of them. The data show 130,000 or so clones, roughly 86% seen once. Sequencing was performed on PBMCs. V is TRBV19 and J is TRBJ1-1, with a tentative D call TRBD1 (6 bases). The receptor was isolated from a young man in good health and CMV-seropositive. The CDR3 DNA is TGCGCCAGTAGCATTTACAGGGCTAAGAACACTGAAGCTTTCTTT. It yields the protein CASSIYRAKNTEAFF.